These 24 T cell receptor beta chains came from one sample sequenced in a study of blood T cell repertoires in COVID-19. Only in-frame clones appear in the TCRdb table, and some are missing; sequencing was by immunoSEQ multiplex PCR. The repertoire includes about 370,000 clones, roughly nine tenths of them detected once, and 0.8% to 0.9% sits in the top ten. The sample taken for sequencing was PBMCs or T cells enriched from blood (not recorded which). The receptors were sampled from a woman aged 40 to 50 who had been exposed to COVID-19.

The rearrangement uses TRBV5-4 and TRBJ1-1; tentative D call: TRBD1 (5 bases). V gave up 4 bases and J gave up 0 bases, with 19 bases separating them. Germline CDR1 SGHNT, CDR2 YYREEE (reference sequence). This CDR3 has 17 amino acids. CDR3: CASSPGAGSFVNTEAFF. CDR3 in DNA: TGTGCCAGCAGCCCTGGCGCAGGGTCTTTTGTGAACACTGAAGCTTTCTTT. Together with reference TRBV5-4 and TRBJ1-1, the CDR3 gives the full variable domain: ETGVTQSPTHLIKTRGQQVTLRCSSQSGHNTVSWYQQALGQGPQFIFQYYREEENGRGNFPPRFSGLQFPNYSSELNVNALELDDSALYLCASSPGAGSFVNTEAFFGQGTRLTVV.

The chain uses TRBV27 and TRBJ1-1, with D perhaps matching TRBD1 (6 bases). The germline V gene has CDR1 MNHEY and CDR2 SMNVEV (reference sequence). The CDR3 is 13 amino acids. With 6 bases removed from V and 10 bases from J, the gap between germline ends came to 18 bases. The CDR3 DNA is TGTGCCAGCAGCCCCGTCGCGAGGGGGGGAGCTTTCTTT. Amino acid sequence: CASSPVARGGAFF.

The chain carries TRBV27 and TRBJ1-1; TRBD1 matches 7 bases. This CDR3 spans 16 amino acids. V lost 5 bases and J lost 0; bases outside the gene matches: 9. Germline-derived CDR1 and CDR2 are MNHEY and SMNVEV (reference sequence). The CDR3 protein is CASSPSTQGMNTEAFF. As DNA, the CDR3 is TGTGCCAGCAGTCCATCAACACAGGGGATGAACACTGAAGCTTTCTTT.

The J gene is TRBJ1-1, the V gene TRBV10-3, with a weak D call TRBD1 (5 bases). V lost 3 bases, J lost 1 base, and 12 bases lay in between. CDR3 size: 15 residues. CDR1 and CDR2 from the germline V gene are ENHRY and SYGVKD. The CDR3 nucleotides are TGTGCCATCAGTGAAGGGGTCTCAACGAACACTGAAGCTTTCTTT. This codes for CAISEGVSTNTEAFF.

V gene TRBV11-3 combines with J gene TRBJ2-7; no reliable D call. This CDR3 is 14 amino acids long. CDR1 SGHNT and CDR2 YENEEA come from the germline V gene. V shed 5 bases and J shed 2 bases, with 13 bases lying between them. The CDR3 DNA sequence: TGTGCCAGCAGCACCGCTGGGCGCCCCTACGAGCAGTACTTC. It translates to CASSTAGRPYEQYF.

The V gene is TRBV10-3, the J gene TRBJ2-7; TRBD2 matches at 10 bases. Germline V CDR1 and CDR2: ENHRY, SYGVKD. CDR3 length: 14 residues. The V and J ends lost 4 bases and 6 bases, in that order; junction bases with no gene match: 6. CDR3 sequence reads: CAISGSSGGGEQYF. DNA of the CDR3: TGTGCCATCAGTGGCTCTAGCGGGGGTGGCGAGCAGTACTTC.

This clone appeared many times. The chain has TRBV6-6 and TRBJ2-3; 10 bases map to TRBD2. CDR3 length: 17 residues. After removal of 5 bases from V and 1 base from J, the junction contained 9 bases not matched to a gene. Germline lookup yields CDR1 MNHNY and CDR2 SVGAGI (reference sequence). CDR3 loop: CASSQRGGPRGTDTQYF. In nucleotides, the CDR3 is TGTGCCAGCAGTCAGCGGGGGGGCCCTCGGGGCACAGATACGCAGTATTTT.

The chain carries TRBV6-4 and TRBJ2-1; TRBD2 aligns across 11 bases. The germline CDR1 and CDR2 sequences are MRHNA and SNTAGT. This CDR3 comprises 15 residues. With V trimmed by 5 bases and J by 3 bases, 3 bases remained unmatched. The CDR3 DNA is TGTGCCAGCAGTACCGGGACTAGCGGCTACAATGAGCAGTTCTTC. Translated, it gives CASSTGTSGYNEQFF.

This sequence joins TRBV24-1 and TRBJ2-2; D possibly corresponds to TRBD1 (7 bases). The CDR3 totals 14 residues. V lost 4 bases, J lost 4 bases, and 9 bases lay in between. Germline loops: CDR1 KGHDR, CDR2 SFDVKD. In nucleotides, the CDR3 is TGTGCCACCAGTGACAGGGGGGCCACCGGGGAGCTGTTTTTT. Its protein product is CATSDRGATGELFF.

This clone was counted once. V usage is TRBV20-1 and J usage is TRBJ1-2, with D maybe TRBD1 (5 bases). Trimming removed 3 bases from V and 4 bases from J, with 18 bases in between. This CDR3 spans 15 amino acids. Germline-derived CDR1 and CDR2 are DFQATT and SNEGSKA (reference sequence). CDR3 bases: TGCAGTGCTAGTAAAACGACAGCCCCAAGCTATGGCTACACCTTC. Translation gives CSASKTTAPSYGYTF.

The J gene is TRBJ2-7, the V gene TRBV19; TRBD1 is a possible D gene (5 bases). V lost 5 bases and J lost 3, with 20 bases in between. Germline CDR1 and CDR2: LNHDA and SQIVND (reference sequence). The CDR3 is 16 residues long. CDR3 in amino acids: CASSGSDATAHYEQYF. CDR3 in DNA: TGTGCCAGTAGTGGGTCAGACGCGACAGCGCACTACGAGCAGTACTTC.

This clone was detected many times. The DNA of the CDR3 is TGTGCCAGCAGCTTAGACAGGGGCAATCAGCCCCAGCATTTT. Its protein product is CASSLDRGNQPQHF. The V and J genes are TRBV7-3 and TRBJ1-5; 7 bases line up with TRBD1. This CDR3 region has 14 residues. Germline assignment: CDR1 SGHTA and CDR2 FQGTGA. V dropped 2 bases and J dropped 2; count of bases not matched to a gene: 0.

This rearrangement joins TRBV5-1 to TRBJ2-7, with 7 bases that match TRBD2. Looked up from germline, CDR1 is SGHRS and CDR2 is YFSETQ. The ends lost 4 bases at V and 1 base at J; junction bases unmatched: 5. The CDR3 is 14 amino acids. DNA for the CDR3: TGCGCCAGCAGCGGCCGGACTAGATCCTACGAGCAGTACTTC. Translating it yields CASSGRTRSYEQYF.

This chain connects TRBV7-2 to TRBJ1-5; D gene ambiguous. Trimming took off 5 bases at V and 0 bases at J, with 8 bases between the two ends. The length of the CDR3 is 14 residues. In germline, CDR1 is SGHTA, CDR2 FQGNSA. For the CDR3, the DNA is TGTGCCAGCAGCCCCTTCTATAGCAATCAGCCCCAGCATTTT. This sequence encodes CASSPFYSNQPQHF.

This rearrangement joins TRBV19 to TRBJ2-6, with a possible D match to TRBD2 (6 bases). The germline V gene has CDR1 LNHDA and CDR2 SQIVND (reference sequence). The V end was cut by 6 bases, the J end by 0 bases, with 9 bases between. This CDR3 contains 15 residues. CDR3 sequence: CASRGRDSGANVLTF. The CDR3, as DNA: TGTGCCAGTAGGGGGCGGGACTCTGGGGCCAACGTCCTGACTTTC. The complete variable domain, with remaining parts taken from reference TRBV19 and TRBJ2-6, reads DGGITQSPKYLFRKEGQNVTLSCEQNLNHDAMYWYRQDPGQGLRLIYYSQIVNDFQKGDIAEGYSVSREKKESFPLTVTSAQKNPTAFYLCASRGRDSGANVLTFGAGSRLTVL.

This chain uses TRBV5-1 with TRBJ1-1, with D unresolved. Trimming cost V 1 base and J 0 bases, with 13 bases left between them. This CDR3 spans 16 amino acids. In germline, CDR1 is SGHRS, CDR2 YFSETQ. In DNA form, the CDR3 reads TGCGCCAGCAGCTTGTATCGAGGAGGCCTGAACACTGAAGCTTTCTTT. This translates into CASSLYRGGLNTEAFF.

V is TRBV6-5 and J is TRBJ1-2, with TRBD1 identical over 8 bases. This CDR3 region has 16 residues. Germline V CDR1 and CDR2: MNHEY, SVGAGI. The J segment lost 1 base and the V segment lost 0 bases, leaving 4 bases of the junction unmatched. This chain's CDR3 is CASSYSRQGNNYGYTF. The CDR3 DNA reads TGTGCCAGCAGTTACTCCCGACAGGGGAATAACTATGGCTACACCTTC.

The genes are TRBV29-1 and TRBJ2-2; no clear D gene. Trimming cost V 6 bases and J 8 bases, with 7 bases left between them. Germline-derived CDR1 and CDR2 are SQVTM and ANQGSEA. The CDR3 extends over 10 amino acids. The CDR3 loop is CSVSTGELFF. The CDR3 bases are TGCAGCGTCTCGACAGGGGAGCTGTTTTTT.

The rearrangement uses TRBV30 and TRBJ2-1; D perhaps matches TRBD1 (5 bases). Trimming took 0 bases from V and 14 from J, leaving 11 bases between them. CDR1 and CDR2 (germline): GTSNPN, SVGIG (reference sequence). This CDR3 contains 11 residues. Written as DNA, the CDR3 is TGTGCCTGGAGTGTACAGGACGCAGAGTTCTTC. Translation gives CAWSVQDAEFF.

The DNA for the CDR3 is TGTGCCAGCAGCAAAAGGGGGACTAGGGATTGTAGCACAGATACGCAGTATTTT. As protein: CASSKRGTRDCSTDTQYF. This sequence joins TRBV21-1 and TRBJ2-3; the D call in the table, TRBD2, was not verified against the DNA. TRBV21-1 is annotated as a pseudogene. This CDR3 has 18 amino acids.

The J gene is TRBJ2-5, the V gene TRBV18; 12 bases fit TRBD2. Trimming at V came to 1 base and at J to 3 bases, leaving 12 bases not matched to a gene. This CDR3 comprises 19 residues. Germline CDR1 KGHSH, CDR2 LQKENI. The CDR3 sequence is CASSPRVTSGGHYEETQYF. In nucleotides, the CDR3 is TGTGCCAGCTCACCACGGGTGACTAGCGGGGGACACTACGAAGAGACCCAGTACTTC.

The J gene is TRBJ2-4, the V gene TRBV9, with D uncertain. Germline V gene sequence: CDR1 SGDLS, CDR2 YYNGEE. The germline V and J ends were trimmed by 3 bases and 2 bases, with 6 bases remaining between them. CDR3 length: 13 amino acids. The CDR3 DNA follows: TGTGCCAGCAGCGGACACTCCAAAAACATTCAGTACTTC. Protein: CASSGHSKNIQYF. Full variable domain (remainder filled in from reference TRBV9 and TRBJ2-4): DSGVTQTPKHLITATGQRVTLRCSPRSGDLSVYWYQQSLDQGLQFLIQYYNGEERAKGNILERFSAQQFPDLHSELNLSSLELGDSALYFCASSGHSKNIQYFGAGTRLSVL.

This clone was counted ten times or more. The genes are TRBV19 and TRBJ1-1; D is perhaps TRBD1 (5 bases). The CDR3 contains 13 residues. Germline V gene data show CDR1 as LNHDA and CDR2 as SQIVND (reference sequence). V was clipped by 6 bases and J by 4 bases, with 12 bases between them. The CDR3 region is CASSQGVGTEAFF. Written as DNA, the CDR3 is TGTGCCAGTAGCCAGGGTGTCGGCACTGAAGCTTTCTTT.

This chain joins TRBV20-1 and TRBJ2-1; unclear D gene. From germline, CDR1 is DFQATT and CDR2 SNEGSKA (reference sequence). The CDR3 runs to 15 residues. With 3 bases removed from V and 0 bases from J, the gap between germline ends came to 12 bases. The CDR3 loop is CSASDLGSSYNEQFF. DNA of the CDR3: TGCAGTGCTAGTGACCTCGGTAGCTCCTACAATGAGCAGTTCTTC.